What follows are 21 T cell receptor beta chains derived from one specimen sequenced in a study of T cells in Graves' hyperthyroidism and ophthalmopathy. TCR beta CDR3 region amplification was performed from RNA transcripts. With the HTBI primer set, the TCR CDR3 went through a first round of RT-PCR. TCRdb reanalysed the multiplex PCR reads using MiXCR and keeps one entry per CDR3 protein. The table shows roughly 300,000 distinct CDR3 sequences, with around 20% occurring only once. Sequenced sample: blood. These receptors were taken from a woman aged 50 to 60 with Graves' hyperthyroidism.

This clonotype was recorded at least ten times. This sequence joins TRBV28 and TRBJ1-3; D remains ambiguous. V gave up 5 bases and J gave up 0 bases, with 14 bases separating them. Germline V gives CDR1 MDHEN, CDR2 SYDVKM. The CDR3 is 16 amino acids. The CDR3: CASSPPYMASGNTIYF. The CDR3 DNA reads as TGTGCCAGCAGTCCACCCTACATGGCCTCTGGAAACACCATATATTTT.

This clonotype has at least ten counts. This chain joins TRBV5-1 and TRBJ1-4; the D gene is possibly TRBD1 (5 bases). CDR1 SGHRS and CDR2 YFSETQ come from the germline V gene. Trimming left V 2 bases short and J 4 bases short, with 12 bases between. The CDR3 totals 15 residues. The CDR3 loop reads CASSLTGTVNEKLFF. The CDR3 DNA sequence: TGCGCCAGCAGCTTAACCGGGACGGTTAATGAAAAACTGTTTTTT.

As regards this clonotype: This may be a read error, as it is one base from a much larger clone. This CDR3 is missing its conserved last phenylalanine or tryptophan, likely due to a read error. The chain carries TRBV6-2 or TRBV6-3 and TRBJ2-2; no firm D call. V shed 5 bases and J shed 6 bases, with 10 bases lying between them. This CDR3 is built from 13 residues. Per germline, CDR1 MNHEY and CDR2 SVGEGT. CDR3 in amino acids: CASSGSSPGELFV. CDR3 in DNA: TGTGCCAGCAGTGGGTCTAGTCCCGGGGAGCTGTTTGTT.

This clonotype was detected many times. The chain joins TRBV19 to TRBJ1-2; 7 nucleotides match TRBD1. CDR1 and CDR2 (germline): LNHDA, SQIVND (reference sequence). Trimming at V came to 8 bases and at J to 2 bases, leaving 11 bases not matched to a gene. The CDR3 length is 15 residues. The CDR3 spells CASGLPGQKNYGYTF. In DNA form, the CDR3 reads TGTGCCAGTGGATTACCGGGACAGAAGAACTATGGCTACACCTTC. Based on the CDR3 plus reference TRBV19 and TRBJ1-2, the full variable domain is DGGITQSPKYLFRKEGQNVTLSCEQNLNHDAMYWYRQDPGQGLRLIYYSQIVNDFQKGDIAEGYSVSREKKESFPLTVTSAQKNPTAFYLCASGLPGQKNYGYTFGSGTRLTVV.

The chain carries TRBV2 and TRBJ2-1, with 9 bases aligning to TRBD2. After removal of 6 bases from V and 7 bases from J, the junction contained 10 bases not matched to a gene. This CDR3 has 15 residues. Germline V gene data show CDR1 as SNHLY and CDR2 as FYNNEI. For the CDR3, the DNA is TGTGCCAGCAGCTTAGTCGCGGGAGGGTGGAATGAGCAGTTCTTC. Residues: CASSLVAGGWNEQFF. The variable domain in full, with the rest retrieved from reference TRBV2 and TRBJ2-1, is EPEVTQTPSHQVTQMGQEVILRCVPISNHLYFYWYRQILGQKVEFLVSFYNNEISEKSEIFDDQFSVERPDGSNFTLKIRSTKLEDSAMYFCASSLVAGGWNEQFFGPGTRLTVL.

At least ten counts were recorded for this clonotype. This chain joins TRBV29-1 and TRBJ2-1; 8 bases map to TRBD2. The length of the CDR3 is 15 residues. The J segment lost 3 bases and the V segment lost 7 bases, leaving 11 bases of the junction unmatched. Germline CDR1 reads SQVTM; CDR2 reads ANQGSEA. The CDR3 nucleotides are TGCAGCGCCGACATAGGACTAGCCAGCTACAATGAGCAGTTCTTC. It codes for CSADIGLASYNEQFF.

At least ten counts were recorded for this clonotype. The chain couples TRBV18 to TRBJ2-7; D is unresolved. Germline loops: CDR1 KGHSH, CDR2 LQKENI. The ends were cut back, 1 base at V and 2 bases at J, with 6 bases in the middle. The CDR3 consists of 13 residues. DNA for the CDR3: TGTGCCAGCTCACCACAGGAAACCTACGAGCAGTACTTC. This codes for CASSPQETYEQYF.

The chain employs TRBV4-1 and TRBJ2-7; D is possibly TRBD1 or TRBD2 (5 bases each). V was cut by 0 bases and J by 2 bases, with 11 bases left in between. The CDR3 is made up of 15 amino acids. The germline CDR1 and CDR2 sequences are MGHRA and YSYEKL. Here the CDR3 reads CASSQEGTDTYEQYF. In DNA, the CDR3 is TGCGCCAGCAGCCAAGAAGGGACGGACACCTACGAGCAGTACTTC.

The chain links TRBV2 to TRBJ1-1; D is unclear. CDR1 SNHLY and CDR2 FYNNEI come from the germline V gene. The CDR3 has 10 residues. Between the trimmed V and J ends, which lost 4 bases and 9 bases, there was a span of 6 bases. The CDR3 nucleotides read TGTGCCAGCAGTGTTACCAAAGCTTTCTTT. It translates to CASSVTKAFF.

This clonotype was observed many times. The gene calls are TRBV30 and TRBJ2-7, with TRBD1 as a possible D gene (5 bases). Germline CDR1 GTSNPN, CDR2 SVGIG (reference sequence). The CDR3 is 14 amino acids. V lost 5 bases to trimming and J lost 2 bases, with 16 bases between them. Written as DNA, the CDR3 is TGTGCCTGGCGTCTGGGGCAGGGCACCTACGAGCAGTACTTC. Protein product: CAWRLGQGTYEQYF.

This clonotype was counted at least ten times. The V gene is TRBV12-3 or TRBV12-4, the J gene TRBJ1-5; D is perhaps TRBD1 (5 bases). Between the trimmed V and J ends, which lost 0 bases and 6 bases, there was a span of 12 bases. The CDR3 spans 15 residues. CDR3 nucleotide sequence: TGTGCCAGCAGTTTAGCGCCATGGGGGACTCAGCCCCAGCATTTT. This codes for CASSLAPWGTQPQHF.

There are a few counts of this clonotype. V usage is TRBV7-9 and J usage is TRBJ1-6; D unclear. CDR3 size: 14 residues. Germline CDR1 and CDR2: SEHNR and FQNEAQ (reference sequence). V lost 1 base, J lost 9 bases, and 10 bases lay in between. The CDR3 nucleotides read TGTGCCAGCAGCTTAGTCGACCTGAGTTCACCCCTCCACTTT. This translates into CASSLVDLSSPLHF.

The chain combines TRBV2 with TRBJ1-1; D remains unclear. The germline CDR1 and CDR2 sequences are SNHLY and FYNNEI. Trimming stripped 9 bases from V and 0 bases from J, with 5 bases between. The CDR3 contains 11 residues. The CDR3 bases are TGTGCCAGAGCCTTGAACACTGAAGCTTTCTTT. Translation gives CARALNTEAFF.

The CDR3 DNA reads as TGTGCCAGCAGCGCCCTTGGGAGCGATACGCAGTATTTT. Amino acid sequence: CASSALGSDTQYF. The rearrangement joins TRBV7-3 to TRBJ2-3, with D possibly matching TRBD2 (5 bases). This CDR3 comprises 13 residues. Germline loops: CDR1 SGHTA, CDR2 FQGTGA. V was cut by 5 bases and J by 6 bases, with 12 bases left in between. Supplemented by reference TRBV7-3 and TRBJ2-3, the full variable domain reads GAGVSQTPSNKVTEKGKYVELRCDPISGHTALYWYRQSLGQGPEFLIYFQGTGAADDSGLPNDRFFAVRPEGSVSTLKIQRTERGDSAVYLCASSALGSDTQYFGPGTRLTVL.

V gene TRBV29-1 combines with J gene TRBJ1-5, with D maybe TRBD1 (5 bases). V shed 3 bases and J shed 6 bases, with 12 bases lying between them. The CDR3 loop spans 13 amino acids. Germline CDR1 is SQVTM and CDR2 is ANQGSEA. The DNA of the CDR3 is TGCAGCGTTGAGGAGGGGCAGGGTCAGCCCCAGCATTTT. Protein sequence: CSVEEGQGQPQHF.

This clonotype has at least ten counts. This chain links TRBV28 with TRBJ2-7; D gene ambiguous. V lost 4 bases, J lost 2 bases, and 15 bases lay in between. Per the germline V gene, CDR1 is MDHEN and CDR2 is SYDVKM. The CDR3 contains 15 residues. CDR3 DNA sequence: TGTGCCAGCAGTTCCTATGAAGACCGACCCTACGAGCAGTACTTC. This sequence encodes CASSSYEDRPYEQYF. Full variable domain (missing parts from reference TRBV28 and TRBJ2-7): DVKVTQSSRYLVKRTGEKVFLECVQDMDHENMFWYRQDPGLGLRLIYFSYDVKMKEKGDIPEGYSVSREKKERFSLILESASTNQTSMYLCASSSYEDRPYEQYFGPGTRLTVT.

This clonotype was seen repeatedly, ten times or more. The rearrangement joins TRBV4-1 to TRBJ2-1; 7 bases line up with TRBD1. The CDR3 consists of 12 residues. V lost 7 bases, J lost 7 bases, and 4 bases stayed unmatched. CDR1 MGHRA and CDR2 YSYEKL come from the germline V gene. The CDR3 region has the DNA TGCGCCAGCACAAACAGGGGAAATGAGCAGTTCTTC. It is translated as CASTNRGNEQFF.

This clonotype was detected ten times or more. CDR3 residues: CASSSGRQGANTEAFF. As DNA, the CDR3 is TGCGCCAGCTCCTCAGGGAGACAGGGGGCTAACACTGAAGCTTTCTTT. This chain connects TRBV5-1 to TRBJ1-1; 10 nucleotides align to TRBD1. The J segment lost 2 bases and the V segment lost 7 bases, leaving 11 bases of the junction unmatched. In germline, CDR1 is SGHRS, CDR2 YFSETQ. The CDR3 totals 16 residues. Based on the CDR3 plus reference TRBV5-1 and TRBJ1-1, the full variable domain is KAGVTQTPRYLIKTRGQQVTLSCSPISGHRSVSWYQQTPGQGLQFLFEYFSETQRNKGNFPGRFSGRQFSNSRSEMNVSTLELGDSALYLCASSSGRQGANTEAFFGQGTRLTVV.

There are many counts of this clonotype. The chain recombines TRBV7-9 with TRBJ2-7; D is possibly TRBD1 or TRBD2 (5 bases each). Germline V gene data show CDR1 as SEHNR and CDR2 as FQNEAQ (reference sequence). CDR3 length: 16 residues. V was pared by 3 bases and J by 3 bases, with 18 bases between. CDR3 bases: TGTGCCAGCAGCTTGGGACGAGCGGAACCTAACTACGAGCAGTACTTC. This encodes CASSLGRAEPNYEQYF.

The CDR3 region has the DNA TGCAGCGTTGAAGGGCGGGTTAGCTCCTACAATGAGCAGTTCTTC. Translating gives CSVEGRVSSYNEQFF. The chain is built from TRBV29-1 and TRBJ2-1, with D possibly TRBD2 on 5 matching bases. Germline lookup yields CDR1 SQVTM and CDR2 ANQGSEA. The CDR3 contains 15 residues. The V end was cut by 1 base, the J end by 0 bases, with 10 bases between.

This clonotype was counted at least ten times. This chain joins TRBV6-1 and TRBJ1-3; possible D gene TRBD1, 6 bases. The CDR3 runs 18 residues. Trimming took 6 bases from V and 0 from J, leaving 21 bases between them. The germline CDR1 and CDR2 sequences are MNHNS and SASEGT. The CDR3 region is CASRPTWDTQSSGNTIYF. Written as DNA, the CDR3 is TGTGCCAGCAGGCCTACGTGGGACACACAGAGCTCTGGAAACACCATATATTTT.